This TCR beta chain was sequenced in a study of radiotherapy plus CTLA-4 blockade in lung cancer. Whole-study findings and limits: Blood-borne expansion of tumor-derived TCR clones followed radiotherapy plus ipilimumab.

Concerning this clone itself: The antigen is not known.

Sequencing used immunoSEQ multiplex PCR; TCRdb keeps in-frame clones, though not all of them. The sample has approximately 40,000 clones, over 60% seen once. The CDR3 length is 13 residues. Germline CDR1 SGHDN, CDR2 FVKESK. Between the trimmed V and J ends, which lost 3 bases and 3 bases, there was a span of 9 bases. The V and J genes are TRBV14 and TRBJ2-7; no clear D gene. The sample here was peripheral blood, taken from a patient treated with radiotherapy plus ipilimumab. The receptor's source is a human donor with non-small cell lung cancer who had stable disease on radiotherapy plus ipilimumab. The CDR3 region is CASSHGFRYEQYF. The CDR3 bases are TGTGCCAGCAGCCACGGGTTCCGCTACGAGCAGTACTTC.